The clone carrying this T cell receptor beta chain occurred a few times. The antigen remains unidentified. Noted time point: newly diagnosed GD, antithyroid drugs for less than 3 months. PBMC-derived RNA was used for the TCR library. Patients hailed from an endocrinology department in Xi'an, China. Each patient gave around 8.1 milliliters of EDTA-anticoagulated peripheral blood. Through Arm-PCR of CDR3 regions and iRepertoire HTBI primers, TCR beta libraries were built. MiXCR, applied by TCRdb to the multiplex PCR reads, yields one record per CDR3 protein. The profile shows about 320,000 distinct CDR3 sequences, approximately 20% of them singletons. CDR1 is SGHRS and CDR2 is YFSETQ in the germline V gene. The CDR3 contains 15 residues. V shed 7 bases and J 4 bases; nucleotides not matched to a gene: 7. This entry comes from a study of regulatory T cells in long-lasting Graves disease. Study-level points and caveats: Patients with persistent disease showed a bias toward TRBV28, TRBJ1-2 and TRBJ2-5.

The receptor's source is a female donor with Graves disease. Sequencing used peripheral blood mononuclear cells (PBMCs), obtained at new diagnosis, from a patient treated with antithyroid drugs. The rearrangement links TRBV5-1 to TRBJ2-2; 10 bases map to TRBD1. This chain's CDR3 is CASDRGHPPTGELFF. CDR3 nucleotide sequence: TGCGCCAGCGACAGGGGGCATCCCCCCACCGGGGAGCTGTTTTTT.